Presented here are 24 T cell receptor beta chains from one specimen sequenced in a study of cytomegalovirus exposure and HLA in healthy donors. The study ran its PCR with 60 Vbeta and 13 Jbeta primers. This table comes from immunoSEQ multiplex PCR, and its TCRdb copy is limited to in-frame clones, with some not included. The sample holds under 200,000 clones, around 75% seen once. The sequencing input was PBMCs. These receptors all come from a woman aged 40 to 50 in good health and CMV-seropositive.

This chain joins TRBV7-3 and TRBJ2-3, with a weak D call TRBD2 (7 bases). CDR3 length equals 17 residues. Germline V gene data show CDR1 as SGHTA and CDR2 as FQGTGA. V was trimmed by 2 bases and J by 2 bases, leaving 17 bases between them. The CDR3 DNA follows: TGTGCCAGCAGCTTAGGGGAGGGGCGGACAGTCACAGATACGCAGTATTTT. Translation: CASSLGEGRTVTDTQYF.

This chain links TRBV29-1 with TRBJ2-3; weak D call: TRBD2 (6 bases). Trimming pared 2 bases from V and 4 bases from J, leaving 13 bases between. CDR3 length: 14 residues. The germline V gene has CDR1 SQVTM and CDR2 ANQGSEA. Here the CDR3 DNA reads TGCAGCGTTGAACAGTCGGGAGCAGCAGATACGCAGTATTTT. Its protein is CSVEQSGAADTQYF.

The chain combines TRBV9 with TRBJ2-1; TRBD2 agrees at 11 bases. CDR1 is SGDLS and CDR2 is YYNGEE in the germline V gene. Losses at the gene ends were 2 bases for V and 9 bases for J; bases not matched to a gene: 19. The CDR3 spans 19 residues. CDR3 sequence: CASSVSPGTSGIARVEQFF. The CDR3 DNA reads as TGTGCCAGCAGCGTGAGTCCCGGGACTAGCGGAATAGCGAGGGTTGAGCAGTTCTTC.

The genes are TRBV5-6 and TRBJ1-4; no clear D. V was pared by 0 bases and J by 10 bases, with 10 bases between. The germline V gene encodes CDR1 SGHDT and CDR2 YYEEEE. The CDR3 is made up of 13 amino acids. The CDR3 is CASSLVARGKLFF. The CDR3, as DNA: TGTGCCAGCAGCTTGGTTGCGCGAGGAAAACTGTTTTTT. The variable domain in full, with the rest retrieved from reference TRBV5-6 and TRBJ1-4, is DAGVTQSPTHLIKTRGQQVTLRCSPKSGHDTVSWYQQALGQGPQFIFQYYEEEERQRGNFPDRFSGHQFPNYSSELNVNALLLGDSALYLCASSLVARGKLFFGSGTQLSVL.

For this clone: The junction does not match germline at one end; this may be a read error. The rearrangement joins TRBV9 to TRBJ2-7; tentatively, D is TRBD2 (5 bases). There are 15 residues in the CDR3. Per the germline V gene, CDR1 is SGDLS and CDR2 is YYNGEE. This CDR3 is CASSVDGSGIYEQCF. The CDR3, as DNA: TGTGCCAGCAGCGTAGACGGGTCGGGGATCTACGAGCAGTGCTTC. Full variable domain (outside the CDR3, taken from reference TRBV9 and TRBJ2-7): DSGVTQTPKHLITATGQRVTLRCSPRSGDLSVYWYQQSLDQGLQFLIQYYNGEERAKGNILERFSAQQFPDLHSELNLSSLELGDSALYFCASSVDGSGIYEQCFGPGTRLTVT.

The chain is built from TRBV18 and TRBJ2-3; D is undetermined. The CDR3 consists of 13 residues. Germline V lookup: CDR1 KGHSH, CDR2 LQKENI. V lost 0 bases and J lost 3, with 4 bases in between. Written as DNA, the CDR3 is TGTGCCAGCTCACCACCGCGAACAGATACGCAGTATTTT. Protein product: CASSPPRTDTQYF.

This clone appeared a single time. Other nucleotide sequences from this sample produce the same CDR3. The J gene is TRBJ2-3, the V gene TRBV19; D unclear. From germline, CDR1 is LNHDA and CDR2 SQIVND (reference sequence). The CDR3 consists of 14 residues. The V end was cut by 5 bases, the J end by 0 bases, with 9 bases between. Here the CDR3 reads CASSVGPSTDTQYF. The CDR3 nucleotides read TGTGCCAGTAGTGTGGGCCCTAGCACAGATACGCAGTATTTT.

The gene calls are TRBV5-4 and TRBJ2-7, with TRBD2 identical over 9 bases. Trimming at V came to 6 bases and at J to 0 bases, leaving 7 bases not matched to a gene. Germline assignment: CDR1 SGHNT and CDR2 YYREEE (reference sequence). The CDR3 is 15 residues long. The CDR3: CASTAGGGGSYEQYF. The CDR3 bases are TGTGCCAGCACCGCCGGCGGGGGGGGCTCCTACGAGCAGTACTTC.

The chain couples TRBV19 to TRBJ2-1, with a weak D call TRBD2 (7 bases). CDR3 length: 15 amino acids. Germline V gives CDR1 LNHDA, CDR2 SQIVND (reference sequence). CDR3 bases: TGTGCGACGACCGTGAGGGGGGGCTCCTACAATGAGCAGTTCTTC. This translates into CATTVRGGSYNEQFF.

The rearrangement joins TRBV5-1 to TRBJ1-4; 7 positions match TRBD1. The CDR3 extends over 15 amino acids. From germline, CDR1 is SGHRS and CDR2 YFSETQ. V was pared by 0 bases and J by 7 bases, with 6 bases of the junction left unmatched. The CDR3 DNA sequence: TGCGCCAGCAGCTTGGATCCGGGACAGAGTGAAAAACTGTTTTTT. Its translation is CASSLDPGQSEKLFF. Full variable domain (missing parts from reference TRBV5-1 and TRBJ1-4): KAGVTQTPRYLIKTRGQQVTLSCSPISGHRSVSWYQQTPGQGLQFLFEYFSETQRNKGNFPGRFSGRQFSNSRSEMNVSTLELGDSALYLCASSLDPGQSEKLFFGSGTQLSVL.

The chain carries TRBV18 and TRBJ2-1; TRBD2 agrees at 14 bases. Germline trimming cut 5 bases from V and 7 bases from J; bases unmatched to any gene: 7. The CDR3 is 16 amino acids. Germline loops: CDR1 KGHSH, CDR2 LQKENI. CDR3 nucleotide sequence: TGTGCCAGCTCAAACCCCGGACTAGCGGGAGGAAATGAGCAGTTCTTC. Amino acids: CASSNPGLAGGNEQFF. The variable domain in full, with the rest retrieved from reference TRBV18 and TRBJ2-1, is NAGVMQNPRHLVRRRGQEARLRCSPMKGHSHVYWYRQLPEEGLKFMVYLQKENIIDESGMPKERFSAEFPKEGPSILRIQQVVRGDSAAYFCASSNPGLAGGNEQFFGPGTRLTVL.

This clone was recorded a few times. This chain connects TRBV7-2 to TRBJ1-4, with a weak D call TRBD1 (5 bases). There are 14 residues in the CDR3. The ends were cut back, 8 bases at V and 8 bases at J, with 18 bases in the middle. CDR1 and CDR2 (germline): SGHTA, FQGNSA. CDR3 protein: CASQKRAGNEKLFF. CDR3 coding DNA: TGTGCCAGCCAAAAACGGGCAGGGAACGAAAAACTGTTTTTT.

This rearrangement joins TRBV7-8 to TRBJ2-1, with 7 bases that match TRBD2. Germline V gene lookup returns CDR1 SGHVS and CDR2 FQNEAQ. This CDR3 comprises 15 residues. V shed 4 bases, J shed 1 base, and the junction held 4 bases outside the gene matches. The CDR3 DNA is TGTGCCAGCAGCTCTGGGGGACTATCCTACAATGAGCAGTTCTTC. As protein: CASSSGGLSYNEQFF.

J is TRBJ2-2 and V is TRBV4-1; 9 bases agree with TRBD2. The germline V gene has CDR1 MGHRA and CDR2 YSYEKL. Trimming took 4 bases from V and 2 from J; bases not matched to a gene: 5. CDR3 length: 16 residues. CDR3 DNA sequence: TGCGCCAGCAGCCCCCTAGCGGGAATTAACACCGGGGAGCTGTTTTTT. Amino acids: CASSPLAGINTGELFF.

The chain links TRBV6-5 to TRBJ2-1, with 7 bases matching TRBD2. V was clipped by 4 bases and J by 8 bases; unmatched bases: 14. Germline V gives CDR1 MNHEY, CDR2 SVGAGI. This CDR3 has 16 residues. This CDR3 reads CASSSRGGRERYEQFF. The CDR3 DNA is TGTGCCAGCAGTTCCCGGGGTGGGCGGGAGCGGTATGAGCAGTTCTTC.

This clone was found a few times. The V call is TRBV9, the J call TRBJ1-4, with 7 bases identical to TRBD1. This CDR3 region has 15 residues. CDR1 SGDLS and CDR2 YYNGEE come from the germline V gene. Unmatched junction bases numbered 6, after V lost 4 bases and J lost 3 bases. CDR3 in amino acids: CASSRQDRSNEKLFF. In nucleotides, the CDR3 is TGTGCCAGCAGCAGACAGGACAGGTCTAATGAAAAACTGTTTTTT.

The J gene is TRBJ1-2, the V gene TRBV6-5, with D possibly matching TRBD1 (6 bases). CDR1 MNHEY and CDR2 SVGAGI come from the germline V gene. V lost 7 bases and J 9 bases, leaving 18 bases between the germline ends. CDR3 size: 13 residues. The CDR3 spells CASIDRTRPSYTF. The CDR3 DNA reads TGTGCCAGCATTGACAGGACTCGTCCTAGCTACACCTTC.

This chain uses TRBV21-1 with TRBJ1-1; the table's D gene call, TRBD1, was not cross checked with the DNA. TRBV21-1 is recorded as a pseudogene. This CDR3 region has 15 residues. CDR3 in amino acids: CASSRGLPQNTEAFF. The CDR3 DNA reads as TGTGCCAGCTCTCGTGGGCTACCCCAGAACACTGAAGCTTTCTTT.

V gene TRBV6-6 combines with J gene TRBJ1-1, with D unresolved. This CDR3 contains 14 residues. The V and J ends lost 6 bases and 4 bases respectively, with 15 bases between them. The germline V gene has CDR1 MNHNY and CDR2 SVGAGI (reference sequence). CDR3 protein: CASRYEGWGTEAFF. For the CDR3, the DNA is TGTGCCAGCAGATATGAGGGCTGGGGCACTGAAGCTTTCTTT.

V usage is TRBV19 and J usage is TRBJ2-7, with D maybe TRBD2 (6 bases). The CDR3 sequence is 15 residues long. V was cut by 2 bases and J by 3 bases, with 14 bases left in between. Germline V CDR1 and CDR2: LNHDA, SQIVND (reference sequence). The CDR3 protein is CASSISGTSSYEQYF. The CDR3 region has the DNA TGTGCCAGTAGTATATCAGGGACTTCGAGCTACGAGCAGTACTTC.

This chain joins TRBV9 and TRBJ2-2; 10 bases line up with TRBD2. This CDR3 contains 17 residues. Germline V gene sequence: CDR1 SGDLS, CDR2 YYNGEE. Losses at the gene ends were 0 bases for V and 2 bases for J; bases not matched to a gene: 4. This CDR3 reads CASSVGTSGSNTGELFF. The CDR3 DNA reads TGTGCCAGCAGCGTAGGGACTAGCGGATCTAACACCGGGGAGCTGTTTTTT.

This clone was detected only once. The chain joins TRBV19 to TRBJ1-2, with TRBD1 as a possible D gene (6 bases). The germline V and J ends were trimmed by 10 bases and 4 bases, with 19 bases remaining between them. Germline lookup yields CDR1 LNHDA and CDR2 SQIVND (reference sequence). The CDR3 covers 14 residues. The chain's CDR3 is CATNPLTGSYGYTF. CDR3 bases: TGTGCCACCAACCCCCTAACAGGGAGCTATGGCTACACCTTC.

The gene calls are TRBV7-8 and TRBJ2-5; 14 bases align to TRBD2. This CDR3 comprises 17 residues. Germline V lookup: CDR1 SGHVS, CDR2 FQNEAQ. V gave up 1 base and J gave up 5 bases; unmatched junction bases: 6. The CDR3 here is CASSLGGLAGVRETQYF. In nucleotides, the CDR3 is TGTGCCAGCAGCTTAGGGGGACTAGCGGGAGTCCGGGAGACCCAGTACTTC.

CDR3 coding DNA: TGTGCCAGCGGGGGACTAGCGGGAGGGTACGAGCAGTACTTC. It codes for CASGGLAGGYEQYF. The chain carries TRBV6-1 and TRBJ2-7; 16 positions match TRBD2. V gave up 8 bases and J gave up 4 bases; unmatched junction bases: 2. Per the germline V gene, CDR1 is MNHNS and CDR2 is SASEGT. The length of the CDR3 is 14 residues.